The rows below give T cell receptor beta chains drawn from one sample of a study of T-cell reconstitution after alpha-beta-depleted transplantation in children. TCRdb re-called the PCR reads through MiXCR, storing one row per CDR3 protein. The data contain some 110,000 distinct CDR3 sequences, approximately 10% of them singletons. The material was PBMCs, obtained before TCRalphabeta/CD19-depleted stem cell transplant. The receptors were sampled from a boy between 2 and 10 years old with acute lymphoblastic leukemia, due to receive a stem cell transplant. Each CDR3 is given with its conserved first and last residue. D genes are given only for firm matches. Expanded clones are given a class, and other clones once, few, many or no size at all.

V,size,J,D,CDR3,DNA
TRBV5-6,many,TRBJ2-5,-,CASSGWGRGETQYF,TGTGCCAGCAGCGGATGGGGCAGAGGAGAGACCCAGTACTTC
TRBV6-1,few,TRBJ2-2,-,CASRHYRASTGELFF,TGTGCCAGCAGACACTACAGGGCGAGCACCGGGGAGCTGTTTTTT
TRBV6-5,few,TRBJ2-7,TRBD1,CASSPHRGDEQYF,TGTGCCAGCAGTCCTCACAGGGGGGACGAGCAGTACTTC
TRBV28,-,TRBJ1-2,TRBD1,CASSQGGTDYYGYTF,TGTGCCAGCAGTCAAGGAGGGACAGATTACTATGGCTACACCTTC
TRBV20-1,-,TRBJ2-7,TRBD2,CSAEKREDYEQYF,TGCAGTGCTGAGAAGCGGGAGGACTACGAGCAGTACTTC
TRBV27,few,TRBJ2-1,-,CASSWALAQAEQFF,TGTGCCAGCAGTTGGGCGCTAGCTCAGGCTGAGCAGTTCTTC
TRBV20-1,few,TRBJ2-1,TRBD2,CSAERTSGNNEQFF,TGCAGTGCTGAAAGGACTAGCGGAAACAATGAGCAGTTCTTC
TRBV7-9,many,TRBJ1-1,-,CASSLSGGNTEAFF,TGTGCCAGCAGCTTAAGTGGGGGGAACACTGAAGCTTTCTTT
TRBV7-8,-,TRBJ1-4,-,CASSLDFTGPNEKLFF,TGTGCCAGCAGCTTAGACTTTACAGGCCCTAATGAAAAACTGTTTTTT
TRBV4-1,-,TRBJ2-1,-,CASSQRGEGIYNEQFF,TGCGCCAGCAGCCAAAGAGGCGAGGGAATCTACAATGAGCAGTTCTTC
TRBV6-5,few,TRBJ1-1,-,CASSSSGQGGTEAFF,TGTGCCAGCAGCTCCTCCGGGCAGGGTGGCACTGAAGCTTTCTTT